This T cell receptor (beta chain) was found in a study of CD8 T cells in Susac syndrome. Random hexamers were used to reverse transcribe an amount of roughly 0.5 to 1 ug RNA. One entry per CDR3 protein results from TCRdb running MiXCR on the immunoSEQ multiplex PCR reads. The profile shows some 400,000 distinct CDR3 sequences, approximately 89% of them singletons. This CDR3 is 15 amino acids long. The germline V gene encodes CDR1 SQVTM and CDR2 ANQGSEA. Trimming left V 2 bases short and J 6 bases short, with 17 bases between. The TCR originated in a human donor with multiple sclerosis. This rearrangement joins TRBV29-1 to TRBJ2-1; weak D call: TRBD2 (6 bases). Source material: CD8+ T cells from PBMCs. The CDR3 reads CSVESGLSYGNEQFF. For the CDR3, the DNA is TGCAGCGTTGAAAGCGGGTTGAGTTATGGCAATGAGCAGTTCTTC.